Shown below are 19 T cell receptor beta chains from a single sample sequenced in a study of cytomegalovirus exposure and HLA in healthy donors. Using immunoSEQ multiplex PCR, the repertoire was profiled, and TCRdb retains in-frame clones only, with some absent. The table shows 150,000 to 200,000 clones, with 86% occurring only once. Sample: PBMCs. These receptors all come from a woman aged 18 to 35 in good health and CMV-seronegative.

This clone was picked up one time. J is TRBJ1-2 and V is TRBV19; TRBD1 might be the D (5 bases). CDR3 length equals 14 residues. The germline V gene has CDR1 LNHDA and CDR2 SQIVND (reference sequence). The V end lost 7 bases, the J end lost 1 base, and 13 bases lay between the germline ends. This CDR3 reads CASNAPDSNYGYTF. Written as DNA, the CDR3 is TGTGCCAGTAACGCCCCCGACAGTAACTATGGCTACACCTTC.

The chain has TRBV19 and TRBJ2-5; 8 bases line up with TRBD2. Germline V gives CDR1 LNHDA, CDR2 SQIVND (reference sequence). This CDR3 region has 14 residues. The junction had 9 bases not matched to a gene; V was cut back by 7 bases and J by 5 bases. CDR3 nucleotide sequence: TGTGCCAGTACAAAGCGGGAGTGGGGGGAGACCCAGTACTTC. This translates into CASTKREWGETQYF.

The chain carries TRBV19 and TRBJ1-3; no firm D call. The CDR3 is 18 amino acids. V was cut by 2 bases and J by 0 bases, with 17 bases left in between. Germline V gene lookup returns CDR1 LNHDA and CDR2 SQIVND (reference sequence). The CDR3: CASSITTVDYRSGNTIYF. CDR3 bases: TGTGCCAGTAGTATAACAACGGTAGACTACCGCTCTGGAAACACCATATATTTT.

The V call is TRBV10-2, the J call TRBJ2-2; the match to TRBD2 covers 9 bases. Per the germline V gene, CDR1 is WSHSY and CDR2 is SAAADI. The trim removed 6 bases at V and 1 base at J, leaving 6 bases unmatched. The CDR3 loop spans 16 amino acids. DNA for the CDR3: TGCGCCAGCAGATATAGCGGGGGCCTGAACACCGGGGAGCTGTTTTTT. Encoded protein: CASRYSGGLNTGELFF.

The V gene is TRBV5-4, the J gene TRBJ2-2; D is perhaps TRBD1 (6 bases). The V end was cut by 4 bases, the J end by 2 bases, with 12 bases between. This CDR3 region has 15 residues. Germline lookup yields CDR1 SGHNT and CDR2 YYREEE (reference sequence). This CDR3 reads CASSGPGANTGELFF. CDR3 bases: TGTGCCAGCAGCGGTCCAGGGGCAAACACCGGGGAGCTGTTTTTT.

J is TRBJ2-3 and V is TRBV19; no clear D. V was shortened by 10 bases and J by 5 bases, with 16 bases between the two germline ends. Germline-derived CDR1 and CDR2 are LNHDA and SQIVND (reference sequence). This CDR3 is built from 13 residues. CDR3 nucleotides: TGTGCCACCTCAAGAGACTTGGAAGATACGCAGTATTTT. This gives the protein CATSRDLEDTQYF.

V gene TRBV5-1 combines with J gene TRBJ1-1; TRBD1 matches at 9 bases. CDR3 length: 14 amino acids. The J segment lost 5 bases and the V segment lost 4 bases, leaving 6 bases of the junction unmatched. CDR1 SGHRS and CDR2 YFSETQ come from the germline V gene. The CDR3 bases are TGCGCCAGCAGCGAAGGACAGGGGACGACTGAAGCTTTCTTT. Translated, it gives CASSEGQGTTEAFF. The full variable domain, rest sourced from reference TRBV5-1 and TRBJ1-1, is KAGVTQTPRYLIKTRGQQVTLSCSPISGHRSVSWYQQTPGQGLQFLFEYFSETQRNKGNFPGRFSGRQFSNSRSEMNVSTLELGDSALYLCASSEGQGTTEAFFGQGTRLTVV.

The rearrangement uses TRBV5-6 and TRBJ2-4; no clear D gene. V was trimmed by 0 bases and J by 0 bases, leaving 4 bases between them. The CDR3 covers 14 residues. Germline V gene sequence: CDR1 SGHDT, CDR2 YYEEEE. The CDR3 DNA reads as TGTGCCAGCAGCTTGGGGCTAGCCAAAAACATTCAGTACTTC. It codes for CASSLGLAKNIQYF.

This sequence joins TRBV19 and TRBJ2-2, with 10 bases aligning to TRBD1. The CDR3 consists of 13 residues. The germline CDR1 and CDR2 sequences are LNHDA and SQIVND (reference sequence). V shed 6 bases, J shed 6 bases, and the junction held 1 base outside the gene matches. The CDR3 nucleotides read TGTGCCAGTAGCGGACAGGGGGCCGGGGAGCTGTTTTTT. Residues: CASSGQGAGELFF.

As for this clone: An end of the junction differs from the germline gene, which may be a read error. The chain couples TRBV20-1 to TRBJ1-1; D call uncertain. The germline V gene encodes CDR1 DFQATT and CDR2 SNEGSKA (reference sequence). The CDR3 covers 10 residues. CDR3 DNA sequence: TGCAGTGCTAGAGACAGCGGCTCGCCCTTT. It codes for CSARDSGSPF.

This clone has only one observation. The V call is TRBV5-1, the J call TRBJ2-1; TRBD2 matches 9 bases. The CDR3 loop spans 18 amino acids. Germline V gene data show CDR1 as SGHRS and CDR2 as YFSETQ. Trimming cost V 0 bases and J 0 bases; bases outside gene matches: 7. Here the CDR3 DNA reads TGCGCCAGCAGCTTGGTTAGCGGGGGCGGGAGCTCCTACAATGAGCAGTTCTTC. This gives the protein CASSLVSGGGSSYNEQFF.

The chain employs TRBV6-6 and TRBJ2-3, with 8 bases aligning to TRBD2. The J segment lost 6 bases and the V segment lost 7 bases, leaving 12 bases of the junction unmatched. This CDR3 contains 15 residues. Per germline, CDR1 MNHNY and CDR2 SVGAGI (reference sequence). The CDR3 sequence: CASIGVAGRPDTQYF. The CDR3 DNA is TGTGCCAGCATAGGGGTAGCGGGGCGTCCCGATACGCAGTATTTT.

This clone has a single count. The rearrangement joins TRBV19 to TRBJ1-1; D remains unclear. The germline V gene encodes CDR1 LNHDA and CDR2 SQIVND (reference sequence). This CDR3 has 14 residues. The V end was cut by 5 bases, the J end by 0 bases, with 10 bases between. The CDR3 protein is CASSYSGLNTEAFF. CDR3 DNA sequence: TGTGCCAGTAGTTACAGTGGATTGAACACTGAAGCTTTCTTT.

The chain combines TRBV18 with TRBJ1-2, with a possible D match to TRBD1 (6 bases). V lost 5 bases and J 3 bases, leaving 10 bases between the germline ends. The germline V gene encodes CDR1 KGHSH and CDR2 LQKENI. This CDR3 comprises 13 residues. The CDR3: CASSSTGDYGYTF. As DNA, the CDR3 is TGTGCCAGCTCATCGACAGGTGACTATGGCTACACCTTC.

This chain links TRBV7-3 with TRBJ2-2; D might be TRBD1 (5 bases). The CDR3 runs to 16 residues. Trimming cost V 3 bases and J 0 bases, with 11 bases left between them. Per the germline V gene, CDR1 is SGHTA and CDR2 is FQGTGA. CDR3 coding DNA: TGTGCCAGCAGCTTGTGGGGCTCTCCGAACACCGGGGAGCTGTTTTTT. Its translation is CASSLWGSPNTGELFF.

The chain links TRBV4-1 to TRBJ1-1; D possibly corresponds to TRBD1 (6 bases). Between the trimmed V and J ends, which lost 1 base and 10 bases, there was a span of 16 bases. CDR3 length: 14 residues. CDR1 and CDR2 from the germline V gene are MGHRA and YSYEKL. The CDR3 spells CASSQGLTGWGAFF. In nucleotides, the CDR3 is TGCGCCAGCAGCCAAGGTTTAACAGGGTGGGGAGCTTTCTTT.

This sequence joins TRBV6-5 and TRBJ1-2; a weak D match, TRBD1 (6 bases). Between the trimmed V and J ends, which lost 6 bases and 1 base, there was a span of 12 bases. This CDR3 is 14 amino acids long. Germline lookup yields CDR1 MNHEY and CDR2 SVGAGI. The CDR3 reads CASSQRGSNYGYTF. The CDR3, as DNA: TGTGCCAGCAGCCAAAGGGGGAGTAACTATGGCTACACCTTC.

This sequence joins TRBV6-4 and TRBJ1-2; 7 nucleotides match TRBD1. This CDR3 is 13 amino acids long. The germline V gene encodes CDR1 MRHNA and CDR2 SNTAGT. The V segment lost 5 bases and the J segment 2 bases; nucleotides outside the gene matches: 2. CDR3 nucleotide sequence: TGTGCCAGCAGTCGACAGGGCAACTATGGCTACACCTTC. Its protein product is CASSRQGNYGYTF.

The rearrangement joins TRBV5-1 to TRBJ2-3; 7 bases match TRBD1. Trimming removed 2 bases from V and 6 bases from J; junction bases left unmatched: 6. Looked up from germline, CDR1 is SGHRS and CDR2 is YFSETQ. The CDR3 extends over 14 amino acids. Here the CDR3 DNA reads TGCGCCAGCAGCTTAACAGGGGTGTTGGATACGCAGTATTTT. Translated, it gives CASSLTGVLDTQYF.